This entry lists 32 T cell receptor beta chains sequenced from one sample in a study of PD-1 blockade in classical Hodgkin lymphoma. The repertoire was sequenced with immunoSEQ multiplex PCR; TCRdb's copy has only in-frame clones and lacks some. The data contain some 34,000 clones, about 70% of them singletons. The time point: cycle 4 day 1 (C4D1), after 5 to 7 weeks of nivolumab. Each and every patient relapsed after autologous stem cell transplantation, and patients got differing brentuximab vedotin exposure. Specimen: peripheral blood mononuclear cells (PBMCs), collected before the fourth cycle of nivolumab. These receptors were taken from a human donor with classical Hodgkin lymphoma.

The chain carries TRBV5-6 and TRBJ1-5; tentative D call: TRBD1 (5 bases). This CDR3 spans 15 amino acids. Germline V gives CDR1 SGHDT, CDR2 YYEEEE. The ends were cut back, 4 bases at V and 3 bases at J, with 14 bases in the middle. This chain's CDR3 is CASSPHPGSNQPQHF. The CDR3 DNA reads TGTGCCAGCAGCCCGCACCCAGGGTCCAATCAGCCCCAGCATTTT.

The genes are TRBV13 and TRBJ1-6; no clear D. Trimming left V 4 bases short and J 9 bases short, with 22 bases between. Germline CDR1 PRHDT, CDR2 FYEKMQ (reference sequence). The CDR3 loop spans 17 amino acids. The CDR3 coding sequence is TGTGCCAGCAGCTCCCGGCTTGGGAGGGAAAGGGCTTCACCCCTCCACTTT. Amino acids: CASSSRLGRERASPLHF.

This clone has just a few counts. J is TRBJ2-1 and V is TRBV6-4; D gene uncertain. With 7 bases removed from V and 6 bases from J, the gap between germline ends came to 19 bases. The CDR3 consists of 15 residues. Germline loops: CDR1 MRHNA, CDR2 SNTAGT. CDR3 region: CASTRGRLETNEQFF. The DNA of the CDR3 is TGTGCCAGCACCCGCGGCCGGCTAGAGACCAATGAGCAGTTCTTC.

This chain connects TRBV27 to TRBJ1-5, with unresolved D. Germline values: CDR1 MNHEY, CDR2 SMNVEV (reference sequence). Between the trimmed V and J ends, which lost 1 base and 6 bases, there was a span of 13 bases. The CDR3 totals 15 residues. The CDR3 sequence is CASSLYGSGGQPQHF. The CDR3 DNA reads TGTGCCAGCAGTTTATACGGCTCAGGAGGTCAGCCCCAGCATTTT.

This sequence joins TRBV9 and TRBJ2-7; possible D gene TRBD1, 6 bases. The CDR3 totals 15 residues. V lost 0 bases to trimming and J lost 3 bases, with 13 bases between them. Germline V gene lookup returns CDR1 SGDLS and CDR2 YYNGEE. CDR3 region: CASSVDPTGYYEQYF. The CDR3, as DNA: TGTGCCAGCAGCGTAGATCCGACAGGATACTACGAGCAGTACTTC.

This clone qualifies as medium-sized. This rearrangement joins TRBV5-4 to TRBJ1-4; the D is unclear. CDR1 and CDR2 (germline): SGHNT, YYREEE (reference sequence). Trimming removed 0 bases at V and 5 bases at J, with 17 bases between. The CDR3 spans 17 residues. CDR3 residues: CASSLGPVPLTNEKLFF. The DNA for the CDR3 is TGTGCCAGCAGCTTGGGGCCAGTGCCCCTCACAAATGAAAAACTGTTTTTT.

V and J are TRBV12-2 and TRBJ1-5. TRBV12-2 is deemed a pseudogene. The CDR3 sequence is 13 residues long. As DNA, the CDR3 is TGTGCAAGGAGCCGGCATAGCAATCAGCCCCAGCATTTT. Protein sequence: CARSRHSNQPQHF.

This clone was observed once. Within the sample, other DNA sequences also encode this same CDR3. The chain employs TRBV29-1 and TRBJ2-3; D ambiguous. The CDR3 extends over 12 amino acids. Looked up from germline, CDR1 is SQVTM and CDR2 is ANQGSEA. V dropped 6 bases and J dropped 10 bases, with 17 bases sitting between them. DNA for the CDR3: TGCAGCGTCACCGACTCGCGACGGCCGCAGTATTTT. This codes for CSVTDSRRPQYF.

The rearrangement uses TRBV13 and TRBJ2-3, with 9 bases that match TRBD2. CDR1 is PRHDT, CDR2 FYEKMQ, per germline (reference sequence). The CDR3 sequence is 18 residues long. The V segment lost 5 bases and the J segment 2 bases; nucleotides outside the gene matches: 14. The CDR3, as DNA: TGTGCCAGCAGCCAGCAACCCGGGCTAGCGGGAACCACAGATACGCAGTATTTT. Encoded protein: CASSQQPGLAGTTDTQYF.

The chain employs TRBV5-1 and TRBJ2-2; 7 nucleotides align to TRBD1. V dropped 4 bases and J dropped 6; count of bases not matched to a gene: 12. The CDR3 is 16 residues long. The germline V gene encodes CDR1 SGHRS and CDR2 YFSETQ. CDR3 nucleotides: TGCGCCAGCAGCCCGTATCAACAGGGGATGGCCGGGGAGCTGTTTTTT. As protein: CASSPYQQGMAGELFF. Combining the CDR3 with reference TRBV5-1 and TRBJ2-2 gives the whole variable domain KAGVTQTPRYLIKTRGQQVTLSCSPISGHRSVSWYQQTPGQGLQFLFEYFSETQRNKGNFPGRFSGRQFSNSRSEMNVSTLELGDSALYLCASSPYQQGMAGELFFGEGSRLTVL.

V gene TRBV4-2 combines with J gene TRBJ2-7; the match to TRBD1 covers 8 bases. The V gene's germline CDR1 is LGHNA and CDR2 YNFKEQ. With 0 bases clipped from V and 6 bases from J, the junction kept 10 bases outside the gene matches. The CDR3 covers 16 residues. CDR3 DNA: TGTGCCAGCAGCCAAGATTTCGGGACAGGTAGTCGCGAGCAGTACTTC. Protein product: CASSQDFGTGSREQYF.

This sequence joins TRBV5-1 and TRBJ1-3; D is unresolved. Trimming pared 2 bases from V and 0 bases from J, leaving 18 bases between. Germline V gene lookup returns CDR1 SGHRS and CDR2 YFSETQ. The CDR3 is 18 residues long. CDR3 nucleotide sequence: TGCGCCAGCAGCTTAACAGCTGTAGGGCTTTACTCTGGAAACACCATATATTTT. Protein product: CASSLTAVGLYSGNTIYF. Drawing the rest from reference TRBV5-1 and TRBJ1-3, the complete variable domain is KAGVTQTPRYLIKTRGQQVTLSCSPISGHRSVSWYQQTPGQGLQFLFEYFSETQRNKGNFPGRFSGRQFSNSRSEMNVSTLELGDSALYLCASSLTAVGLYSGNTIYFGEGSWLTVV.

This clone came up a few times. The V call is TRBV7-2, the J call TRBJ2-3; 12 bases align to TRBD2. The CDR3 runs to 16 residues. Losses at the gene ends were 3 bases for V and 4 bases for J; bases not matched to a gene: 5. Germline V lookup: CDR1 SGHTA, CDR2 FQGNSA. Written as DNA, the CDR3 is TGTGCCAGCAGCTTCTTGTCTAGCGGGAGGGCAGATACGCAGTATTTT. This translates into CASSFLSSGRADTQYF.

The rearrangement joins TRBV5-1 to TRBJ2-5; a possible D gene is TRBD2 (6 bases). The V end lost 6 bases, the J end lost 6 bases, and 18 bases lay between the germline ends. This CDR3 has 14 amino acids. Germline assignment: CDR1 SGHRS and CDR2 YFSETQ. The CDR3 sequence: CASTGTMEGQTQYF. The CDR3, as DNA: TGCGCCAGCACCGGGACGATGGAGGGACAGACCCAGTACTTC.

This clone came up a few times. V is TRBV25-1 and J is TRBJ2-1, with D tentatively TRBD2 (6 bases). Looked up from germline, CDR1 is MGHDK and CDR2 is SYGVNS. The CDR3 is made up of 12 amino acids. With 3 bases removed from V and 8 bases from J, the gap between germline ends came to 8 bases. CDR3 nucleotides: TGTGCCAGCAGTGAGGGGGGTGATGAGCAGTTCTTC. Amino acid sequence: CASSEGGDEQFF.

CDR3 coding DNA: TGTGCCAGCAGCCCGGACAGCGTGATCTATGGCTACACCTTC. This sequence encodes CASSPDSVIYGYTF. The chain carries TRBV27 and TRBJ1-2, with D maybe TRBD1 (6 bases). From germline, CDR1 is MNHEY and CDR2 SMNVEV (reference sequence). V was shortened by 6 bases and J by 4 bases, with 15 bases between the two germline ends. The CDR3 contains 14 residues.

The V gene is TRBV11-2, the J gene TRBJ1-1, with D unresolved. Trimming removed 4 bases at V and 4 bases at J, with 13 bases between. The CDR3 spans 14 residues. Germline assignment: CDR1 SGHAT and CDR2 FQNNGV. The CDR3: CASSSVRGSTEAFF. The DNA for the CDR3 is TGTGCCAGCAGCTCGGTCCGGGGTAGCACTGAAGCTTTCTTT.

This clone was found a few times. This chain joins TRBV19 and TRBJ2-7; tentative D call: TRBD1 (6 bases). The germline CDR1 and CDR2 sequences are LNHDA and SQIVND (reference sequence). The CDR3 has 12 residues. V lost 5 bases and J lost 2, with 7 bases in between. As DNA, the CDR3 is TGTGCCAGTAGTCCAGGGGCCTACGAGCAGTACTTC. This gives the protein CASSPGAYEQYF.

The CDR3 protein is CATEGGYNGYTF. CDR3 DNA sequence: TGTGCCACGGAGGGAGGGTATAATGGCTACACCTTC. The chain couples TRBV7-2 to TRBJ1-2; no clear D. Trimming cost V 10 bases and J 6 bases, with 15 bases left between them. CDR3 length equals 12 residues. CDR1 SGHTA and CDR2 FQGNSA come from the germline V gene.

This sequence joins TRBV28 and TRBJ2-3, with TRBD1 identical over 7 bases. CDR1 is MDHEN, CDR2 SYDVKM, per germline. The CDR3 totals 14 residues. J was trimmed by 4 bases and V by 3 bases; bases with no gene match: 4. The CDR3 DNA is TGTGCCAGCAGTTTGCGGCAGGGGGCAGATACGCAGTATTTT. Translating gives CASSLRQGADTQYF.

This clone came up a few times. V is TRBV27 and J is TRBJ1-1, with a weak D call TRBD1 (6 bases). From germline, CDR1 is MNHEY and CDR2 SMNVEV (reference sequence). The CDR3 has 16 residues. V lost 5 bases and J lost 1, with 17 bases in between. The CDR3 sequence is CASSGVRTAWNTEAFF. CDR3 sequence (DNA): TGTGCCAGCAGTGGGGTCCGGACAGCTTGGAACACTGAAGCTTTCTTT.

The genes are TRBV28 and TRBJ2-3, with D perhaps matching TRBD2 (6 bases). Germline V CDR1 and CDR2: MDHEN, SYDVKM. Trimming removed 3 bases from V and 0 bases from J, with 13 bases in between. The CDR3 contains 16 residues. This chain's CDR3 is CASSFSGAGSTDTQYF. CDR3 DNA sequence: TGTGCCAGCAGTTTTTCCGGGGCGGGGAGCACAGATACGCAGTATTTT.

This clone has only a few counts. The chain's CDR3 is CASAQQGDQPQHF. For the CDR3, the DNA is TGTGCCAGCGCGCAGCAGGGGGATCAGCCCCAGCATTTT. The chain uses TRBV6-5 and TRBJ1-5; TRBD1 agrees at 7 bases. This CDR3 is 13 amino acids long. Unmatched junction bases numbered 6, after V lost 8 bases and J lost 5 bases. In germline, CDR1 is MNHEY, CDR2 SVGAGI.

This clone came up a few times. V gene TRBV19 combines with J gene TRBJ2-6; D might be TRBD1 (7 bases). Germline lookup yields CDR1 LNHDA and CDR2 SQIVND (reference sequence). The V and J ends lost 4 bases and 0 bases respectively, with 10 bases between them. The CDR3 length is 16 residues. CDR3 sequence reads: CASSTQGGSGANVLTF. The CDR3 DNA sequence: TGTGCCAGTAGTACGCAGGGGGGCTCTGGGGCCAACGTCCTGACTTTC.

This chain connects TRBV4-3 to TRBJ1-2; 7 bases are shared with TRBD1. CDR1 LGHNA and CDR2 YSLEER come from the germline V gene. The trim removed 2 bases at V and 1 base at J, leaving 4 bases unmatched. The CDR3 is made up of 15 amino acids. The DNA of the CDR3 is TGCGCCAGCAGCCAAACGGGACAGCATAACTATGGCTACACCTTC. Its translation: CASSQTGQHNYGYTF.

The chain is built from TRBV4-3 and TRBJ2-3, with 12 positions matching TRBD2. The CDR3 covers 18 residues. Germline lookup yields CDR1 LGHNA and CDR2 YSLEER. Trimming removed 1 base from V and 2 bases from J; junction bases left unmatched: 7. The DNA of the CDR3 is TGCGCCAGCAGCCAAGGCCTGACTAGCGGGGGTCCCACAGATACGCAGTATTTT. This translates into CASSQGLTSGGPTDTQYF.

The genes are TRBV19 and TRBJ2-1, with 11 nucleotides matching TRBD2. V lost 5 bases to trimming and J lost 8 bases; unmatched junction nucleotides: 11. The CDR3 totals 16 residues. CDR1 and CDR2 (germline): LNHDA, SQIVND (reference sequence). The CDR3 DNA reads TGTGCCAGTAGTCGTCGACTAGCGGGGCTACAGGATGAGCAGTTCTTC. It encodes CASSRRLAGLQDEQFF. Full variable domain (missing parts from reference TRBV19 and TRBJ2-1): DGGITQSPKYLFRKEGQNVTLSCEQNLNHDAMYWYRQDPGQGLRLIYYSQIVNDFQKGDIAEGYSVSREKKESFPLTVTSAQKNPTAFYLCASSRRLAGLQDEQFFGPGTRLTVL.

The rearrangement joins TRBV7-3 to TRBJ2-7; D remains ambiguous. Trimming removed 2 bases at V and 3 bases at J, with 8 bases between. The CDR3 is 13 amino acids. The germline gives CDR1 SGHTA, CDR2 FQGTGA. The CDR3 DNA follows: TGTGCCAGCAGCTTAGTCAACGACTACGAGCAGTACTTC. It codes for CASSLVNDYEQYF.

This rearrangement joins TRBV6-1 to TRBJ2-7; maybe TRBD2 (6 bases). V lost 5 bases and J lost 5, with 16 bases in between. This CDR3 is built from 14 residues. Germline V gene data show CDR1 as MNHNS and CDR2 as SASEGT. The CDR3 DNA follows: TGTGCCAGCAGTTCTGGCGGGATTCTGGACGAGCAGTACTTC. It specifies CASSSGGILDEQYF.

The V and J genes are TRBV19 and TRBJ2-3, with 10 bases aligning to TRBD2. The V segment lost 7 bases and the J segment 2 bases; nucleotides outside the gene matches: 6. This CDR3 has 15 amino acids. Germline CDR1 is LNHDA and CDR2 is SQIVND (reference sequence). The CDR3 loop is CASTPTSGDTDTQYF. CDR3 coding DNA: TGTGCCAGTACTCCAACTAGCGGGGACACAGATACGCAGTATTTT.

The V and J genes are TRBV4-2 and TRBJ1-1; D gene ambiguous. V lost 1 base to trimming and J lost 6 bases, with 12 bases between them. Germline V CDR1 and CDR2: LGHNA, YNFKEQ. This CDR3 contains 14 residues. Here the CDR3 reads CASSQVPGGAEAFF. CDR3 sequence (DNA): TGTGCCAGCAGCCAAGTTCCGGGAGGCGCTGAAGCTTTCTTT.

This sequence joins TRBV7-7 and TRBJ2-3; TRBD2 agrees at 8 bases. Germline-derived CDR1 and CDR2 are SSHAT and FNYEAQ (reference sequence). The CDR3 runs to 13 residues. The CDR3: CAETAGAPGTQYF. Here the CDR3 DNA reads TGTGCTGAGACAGCGGGGGCTCCGGGTACGCAGTATTTT. Looking up the rest from reference TRBV7-7 and TRBJ2-3 gives the full variable domain: GAGVSQSPRYKVTKRGQDVTLRCDPISSHATLYWYQQALGQGPEFLTYFNYEAQPDKSGLPSDRFSAERPEGSISTLTIQRTEQRDSAMYRCAETAGAPGTQYFGPGTRLTVL.